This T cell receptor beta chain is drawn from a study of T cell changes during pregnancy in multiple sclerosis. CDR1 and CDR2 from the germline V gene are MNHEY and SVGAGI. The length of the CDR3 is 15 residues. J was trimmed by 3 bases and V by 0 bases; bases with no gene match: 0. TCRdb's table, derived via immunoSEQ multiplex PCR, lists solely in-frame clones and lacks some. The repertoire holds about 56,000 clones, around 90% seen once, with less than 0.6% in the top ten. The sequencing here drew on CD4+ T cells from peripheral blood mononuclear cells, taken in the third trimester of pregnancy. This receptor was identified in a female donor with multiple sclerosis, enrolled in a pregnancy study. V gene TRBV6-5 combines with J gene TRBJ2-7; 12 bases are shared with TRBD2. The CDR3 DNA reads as TGTGCCAGCAGTTACTCGACTAGCGGGGGCTACGAGCAGTACTTC. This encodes CASSYSTSGGYEQYF.